This T cell receptor (beta chain) was identified during a study of cytomegalovirus exposure and HLA in healthy donors. Study results and caveats: Relative to the approximately 660-donor mean, N-insertions were reportedly fewer in an Asian-associated ancestry cluster in a later analysis. Most observed TCR sequences were rare, whereas some public TCRs were detected in many donors.

As for this clone: Its specificity is not known.

60 Vbeta and 13 Jbeta primers were used in PCR. Produced via immunoSEQ multiplex PCR; TCRdb's table is partial and in-frame only. The sample lists roughly 130,000 clones, less than 85% occurring once. Sequencing used PBMCs. The sequence came from a man aged 25-45 years in good health and CMV-seronegative.

CDR3 sequence: CASSLGQGEGEQYF. The CDR3 DNA reads TGCGCCAGCAGTTTGGGACAGGGGGAAGGCGAGCAGTACTTC. The chain joins TRBV10-1 to TRBJ2-5; 11 nucleotides line up with TRBD1. The J call is in doubt because the DNA end fits TRBJ2-7 better. Germline V CDR1 and CDR2: WNHNN, SYGVQD (reference sequence). The CDR3 loop spans 14 amino acids.